This entry lists 4 T cell receptor beta chains sequenced from one sample in a study of neurological immune-mediated disorders. TCRdb itself ran the 5' RACE reads through MiXCR, one entry per CDR3 protein. The table shows 20,000 to 30,000 distinct CDR3 sequences, with about an eighth occurring only once. The sequenced sample was PBMCs. These receptor sequences come from a woman in her thirties or forties with HTLV-1-associated myelopathy (HAM/TSP).

This clonotype showed up many times. This chain joins TRBV20-1 and TRBJ2-3, with 10 bases fitting TRBD1. The CDR3 loop spans 16 amino acids. Germline V gene data show CDR1 as DFQATT and CDR2 as SNEGSKA (reference sequence). V dropped 4 bases and J dropped 5; count of bases not matched to a gene: 12. The CDR3 region is CSAKTKTGGEGDTQYF. DNA for the CDR3: TGCAGTGCTAAAACCAAGACAGGGGGCGAGGGAGATACGCAGTATTTT.

This clonotype was counted at least ten times. This chain links TRBV21-1 with TRBJ2-4. TRBV21-1 is an annotated pseudogene. The CDR3 is 17 residues long. This CDR3 is CASSPFCARRMADIQYF. CDR3 nucleotides: TGTGCCAGCAGCCCCTTTTGTGCCAGGCGGATGGCAGACATTCAGTACTTC.

This clonotype was seen repeatedly, ten times or more. The chain carries TRBV28 and TRBJ2-5; tentative D call: TRBD2 (6 bases). The CDR3 has 12 residues. Germline V CDR1 and CDR2: MDHEN, SYDVKM. V shed 5 bases and J shed 6 bases, with 10 bases lying between them. CDR3 nucleotide sequence: TGTGCCAGCAGTCGGAGGGCCCAGACCCAGTACTTC. Residues: CASSRRAQTQYF.

This clonotype showed up many times. The J gene is TRBJ2-1, the V gene TRBV30; the D gene is possibly TRBD1 (7 bases). Germline V gene data show CDR1 as GTSNPN and CDR2 as SVGIG (reference sequence). This CDR3 comprises 15 residues. Trimming cost V 0 bases and J 12 bases, with 21 bases left between them. CDR3: CAWSVGGAWGDGQFF. CDR3 DNA: TGTGCCTGGAGTGTAGGGGGCGCTTGGGGGGATGGGCAGTTCTTC.